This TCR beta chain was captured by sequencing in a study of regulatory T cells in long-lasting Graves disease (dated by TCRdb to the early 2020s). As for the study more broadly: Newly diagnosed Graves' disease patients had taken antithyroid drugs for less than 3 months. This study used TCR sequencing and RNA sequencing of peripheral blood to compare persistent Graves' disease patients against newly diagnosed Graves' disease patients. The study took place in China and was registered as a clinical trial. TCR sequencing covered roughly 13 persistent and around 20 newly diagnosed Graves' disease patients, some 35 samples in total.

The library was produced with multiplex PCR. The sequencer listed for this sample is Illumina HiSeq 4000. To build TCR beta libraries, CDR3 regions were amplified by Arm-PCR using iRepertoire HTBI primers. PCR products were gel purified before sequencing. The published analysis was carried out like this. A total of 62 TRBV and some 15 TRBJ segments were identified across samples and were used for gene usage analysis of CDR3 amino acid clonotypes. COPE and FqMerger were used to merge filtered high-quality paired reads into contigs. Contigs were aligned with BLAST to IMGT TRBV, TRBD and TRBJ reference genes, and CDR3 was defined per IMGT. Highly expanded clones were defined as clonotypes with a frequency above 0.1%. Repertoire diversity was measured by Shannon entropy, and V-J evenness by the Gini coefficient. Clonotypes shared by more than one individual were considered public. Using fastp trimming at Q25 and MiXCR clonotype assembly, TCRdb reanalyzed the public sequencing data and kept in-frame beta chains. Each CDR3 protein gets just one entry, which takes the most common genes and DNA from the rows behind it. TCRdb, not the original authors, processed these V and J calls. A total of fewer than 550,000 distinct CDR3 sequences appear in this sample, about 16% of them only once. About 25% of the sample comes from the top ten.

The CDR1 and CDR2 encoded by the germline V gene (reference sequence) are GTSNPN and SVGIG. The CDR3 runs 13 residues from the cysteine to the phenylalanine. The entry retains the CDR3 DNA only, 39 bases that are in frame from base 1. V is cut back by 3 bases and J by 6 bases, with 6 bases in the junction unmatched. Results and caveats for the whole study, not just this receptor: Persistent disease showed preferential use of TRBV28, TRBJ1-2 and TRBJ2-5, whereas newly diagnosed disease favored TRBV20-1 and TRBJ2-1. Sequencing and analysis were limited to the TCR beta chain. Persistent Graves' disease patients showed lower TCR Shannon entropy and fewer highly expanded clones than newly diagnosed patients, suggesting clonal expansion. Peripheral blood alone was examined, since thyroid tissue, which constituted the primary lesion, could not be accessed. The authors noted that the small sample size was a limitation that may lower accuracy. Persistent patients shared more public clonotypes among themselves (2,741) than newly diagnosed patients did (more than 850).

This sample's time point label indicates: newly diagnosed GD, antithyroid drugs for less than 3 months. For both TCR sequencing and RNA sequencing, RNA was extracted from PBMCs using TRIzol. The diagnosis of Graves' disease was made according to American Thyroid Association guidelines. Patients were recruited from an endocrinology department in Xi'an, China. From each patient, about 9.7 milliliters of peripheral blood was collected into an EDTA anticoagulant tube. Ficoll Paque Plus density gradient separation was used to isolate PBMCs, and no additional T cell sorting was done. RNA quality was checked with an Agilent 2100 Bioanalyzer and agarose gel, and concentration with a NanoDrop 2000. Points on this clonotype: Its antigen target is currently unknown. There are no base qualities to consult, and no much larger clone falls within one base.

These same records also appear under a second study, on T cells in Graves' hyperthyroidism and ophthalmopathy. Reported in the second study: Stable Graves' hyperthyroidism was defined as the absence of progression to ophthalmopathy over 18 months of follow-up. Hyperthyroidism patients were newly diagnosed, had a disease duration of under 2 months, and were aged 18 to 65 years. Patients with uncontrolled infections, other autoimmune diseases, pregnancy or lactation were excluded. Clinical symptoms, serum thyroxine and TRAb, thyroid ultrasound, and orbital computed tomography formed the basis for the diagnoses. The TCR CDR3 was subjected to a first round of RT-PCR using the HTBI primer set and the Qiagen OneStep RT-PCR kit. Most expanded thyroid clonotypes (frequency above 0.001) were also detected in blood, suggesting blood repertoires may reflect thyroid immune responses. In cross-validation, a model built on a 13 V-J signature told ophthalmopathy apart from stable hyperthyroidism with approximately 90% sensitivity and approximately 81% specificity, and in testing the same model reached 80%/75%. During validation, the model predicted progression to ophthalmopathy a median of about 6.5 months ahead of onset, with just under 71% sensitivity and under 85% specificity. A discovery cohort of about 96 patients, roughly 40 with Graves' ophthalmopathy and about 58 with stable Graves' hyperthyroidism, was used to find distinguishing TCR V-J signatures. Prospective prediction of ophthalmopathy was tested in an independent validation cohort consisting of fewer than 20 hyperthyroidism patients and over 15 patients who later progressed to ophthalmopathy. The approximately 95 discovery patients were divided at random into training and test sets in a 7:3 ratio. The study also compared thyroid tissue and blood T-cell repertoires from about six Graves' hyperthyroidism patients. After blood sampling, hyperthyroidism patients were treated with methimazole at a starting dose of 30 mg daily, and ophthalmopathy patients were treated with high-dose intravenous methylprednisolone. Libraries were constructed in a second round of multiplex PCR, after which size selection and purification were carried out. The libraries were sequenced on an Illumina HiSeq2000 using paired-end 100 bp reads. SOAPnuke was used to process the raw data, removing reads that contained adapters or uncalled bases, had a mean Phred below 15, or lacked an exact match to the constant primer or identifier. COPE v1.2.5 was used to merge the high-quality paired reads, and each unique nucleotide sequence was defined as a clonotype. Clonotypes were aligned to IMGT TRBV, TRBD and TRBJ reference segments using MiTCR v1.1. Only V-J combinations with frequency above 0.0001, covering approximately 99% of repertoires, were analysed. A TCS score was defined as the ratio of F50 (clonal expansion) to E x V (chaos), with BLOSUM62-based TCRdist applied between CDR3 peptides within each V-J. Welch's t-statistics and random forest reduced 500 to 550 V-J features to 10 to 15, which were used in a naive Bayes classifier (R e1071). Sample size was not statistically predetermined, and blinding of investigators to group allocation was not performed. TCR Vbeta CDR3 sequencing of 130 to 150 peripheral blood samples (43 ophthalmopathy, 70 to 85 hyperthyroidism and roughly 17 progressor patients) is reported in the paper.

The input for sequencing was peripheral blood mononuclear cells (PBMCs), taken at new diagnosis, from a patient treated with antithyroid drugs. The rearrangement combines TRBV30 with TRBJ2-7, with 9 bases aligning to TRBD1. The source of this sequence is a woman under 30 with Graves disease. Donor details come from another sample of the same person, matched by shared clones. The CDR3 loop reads CAWRGQGISEQYF. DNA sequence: TGTGCCTGGAGGGGACAGGGTATAAGCGAGCAGTACTTC.